Described below is a single TCR beta chain sequence and its context. Germline loops: CDR1 ENHRY, CDR2 SYGVKD. This CDR3 is 14 amino acids long. V lost 10 bases, J lost 4 bases, and 10 bases stayed unmatched. The sample belongs to a study of shared clonotypes between healthy human individuals. Background on the study: Three plates were used per donor for CD4 naive, three for CD4 memory, two for CD8 naive and one for CD8 memory.

TCRdb's table, derived via immunoSEQ multiplex PCR, lists solely in-frame clones and lacks some. The sample carries over 800,000 clones, roughly 92% recorded once. Positively selected for CCR7, the CD45RO-negative cells used as naive CD8 cells excluded terminally differentiated effector memory CD45RA+ cells. The sample consisted of naive CD8+ T cells sorted from blood. The sequence came from a man aged 25-40 years in good health. The chain employs TRBV10-3 and TRBJ1-5; 7 positions match TRBD1. CDR3 sequence reads: CATNDRETNQPQHF. CDR3 coding DNA: TGTGCCACTAACGACAGGGAAACAAATCAGCCCCAGCATTTT.